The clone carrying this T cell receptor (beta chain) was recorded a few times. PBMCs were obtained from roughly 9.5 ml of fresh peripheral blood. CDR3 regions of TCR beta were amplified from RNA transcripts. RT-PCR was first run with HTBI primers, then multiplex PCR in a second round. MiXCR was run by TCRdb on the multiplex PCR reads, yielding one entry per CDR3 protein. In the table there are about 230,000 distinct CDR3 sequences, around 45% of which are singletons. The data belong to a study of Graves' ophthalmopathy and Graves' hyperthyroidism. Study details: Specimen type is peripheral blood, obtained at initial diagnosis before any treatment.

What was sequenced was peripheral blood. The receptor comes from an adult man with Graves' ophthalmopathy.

The chain's CDR3 is CASSLQGQPQHF. In DNA, the CDR3 is TGTGCCAGCAGCTTGCAAGGTCAGCCCCAGCATTTT. V usage is TRBV5-4 and J usage is TRBJ1-5; D remains unclear. The CDR3 extends over 12 amino acids. CDR1 is SGHNT and CDR2 is YYREEE in the germline V gene (reference sequence). Trimming cost V 1 base and J 6 bases, with 5 bases left between them.